This T cell receptor (beta chain) was documented in a study of Ad26.COV2.S vaccination and SARS-CoV-2 variants. Regarding the study as a whole: The study found higher spike-specific TCR breadth in vaccine than placebo recipients. Quantification of TCR breadth and depth may have yielded underestimates of total T cell responses.

TCRdb keeps only in-frame clones here, not all; method: immunoSEQ multiplex PCR. The sample yields about 680,000 clones, more than 70% seen once. Treatment indicated: 19 received Ad26.COV2.S at low or high dose, single or two shots; roughly 5 received placebo; per-sample allocation not given. After the first vaccine or placebo injection, samples were drawn on day 63. An Ad26 vector that expressed Wuhan-strain SARS-CoV-2 spike constituted the vaccine. Germline V gene sequence: CDR1 LGHNA, CDR2 YNFKEQ. Between the trimmed V and J ends, which lost 4 bases and 3 bases, there was a span of 13 bases. The CDR3 is 15 residues long. Concerning this clone itself: The antigen is not known.

The sequence derives from a person between 18 and 65 years old who received the Ad26.COV2.S COVID-19 vaccine or a placebo. The chain links TRBV4-2 to TRBJ1-5; D may be TRBD1 (5 bases). Material: peripheral blood, obtained in a trial of Ad26.COV2.S vaccine versus placebo. The CDR3 nucleotides are TGTGCCAGCAGCCGTACTCCGGGACCCAATCAGCCCCAGCATTTT. It is translated as CASSRTPGPNQPQHF.